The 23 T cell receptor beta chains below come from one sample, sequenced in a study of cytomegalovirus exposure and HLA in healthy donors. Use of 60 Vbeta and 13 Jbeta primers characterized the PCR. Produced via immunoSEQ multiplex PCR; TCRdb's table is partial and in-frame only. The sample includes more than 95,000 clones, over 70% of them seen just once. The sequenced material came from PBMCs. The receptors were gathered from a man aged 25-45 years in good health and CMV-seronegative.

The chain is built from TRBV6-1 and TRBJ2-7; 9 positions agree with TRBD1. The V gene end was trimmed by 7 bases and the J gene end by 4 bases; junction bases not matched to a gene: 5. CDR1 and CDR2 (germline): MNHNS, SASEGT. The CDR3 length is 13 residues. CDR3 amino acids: CASNTGGSYEQYF. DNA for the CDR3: TGTGCCAGCAACACAGGGGGCTCATACGAGCAGTACTTC.

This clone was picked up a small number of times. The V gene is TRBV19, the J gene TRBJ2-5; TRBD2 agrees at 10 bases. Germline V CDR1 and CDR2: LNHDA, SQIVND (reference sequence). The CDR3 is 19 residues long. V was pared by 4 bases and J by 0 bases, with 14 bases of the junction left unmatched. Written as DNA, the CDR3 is TGTGCCAGTAGTACAGACCCTTCAGGGACTAGCGAGAACCAAGAGACCCAGTACTTC. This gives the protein CASSTDPSGTSENQETQYF.

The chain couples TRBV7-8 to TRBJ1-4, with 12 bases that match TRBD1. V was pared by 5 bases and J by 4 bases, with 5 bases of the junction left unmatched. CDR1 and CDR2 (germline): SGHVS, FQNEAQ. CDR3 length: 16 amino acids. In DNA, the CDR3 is TGTGCCAGCAGCGGGGGACAGGGGGCGAGTAATGAAAAACTGTTTTTT. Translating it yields CASSGGQGASNEKLFF.

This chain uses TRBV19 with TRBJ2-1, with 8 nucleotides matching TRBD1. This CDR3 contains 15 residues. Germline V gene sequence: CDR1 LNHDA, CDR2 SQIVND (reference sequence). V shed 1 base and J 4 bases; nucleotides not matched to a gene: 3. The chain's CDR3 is CASSIGTGKYNEQFF. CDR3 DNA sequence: TGTGCCAGTAGTATAGGGACAGGGAAGTACAATGAGCAGTTCTTC.

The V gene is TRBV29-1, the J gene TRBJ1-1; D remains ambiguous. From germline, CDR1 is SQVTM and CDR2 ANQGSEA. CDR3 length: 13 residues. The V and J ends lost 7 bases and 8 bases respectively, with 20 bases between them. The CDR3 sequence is CSAIAGGRGEAFF. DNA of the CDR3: TGCAGCGCTATAGCCGGTGGGAGAGGGGAAGCTTTCTTT.

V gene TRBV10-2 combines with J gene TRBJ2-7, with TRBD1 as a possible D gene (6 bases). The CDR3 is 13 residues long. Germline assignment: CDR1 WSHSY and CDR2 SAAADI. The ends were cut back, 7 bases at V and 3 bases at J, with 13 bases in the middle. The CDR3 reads CASKQGGGYEQYF. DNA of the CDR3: TGCGCCAGCAAACAGGGTGGAGGCTACGAGCAGTACTTC.

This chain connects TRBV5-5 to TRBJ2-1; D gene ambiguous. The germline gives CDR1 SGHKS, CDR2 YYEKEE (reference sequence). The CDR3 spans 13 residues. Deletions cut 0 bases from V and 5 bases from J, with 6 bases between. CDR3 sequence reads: CASSLAVDNEQFF. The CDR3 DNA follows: TGTGCCAGCAGCTTGGCCGTAGACAATGAGCAGTTCTTC.

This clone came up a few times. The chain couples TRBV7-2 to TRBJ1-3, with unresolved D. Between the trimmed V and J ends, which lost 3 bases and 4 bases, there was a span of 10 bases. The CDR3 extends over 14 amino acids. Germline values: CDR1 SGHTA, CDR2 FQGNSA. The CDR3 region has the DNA TGTGCCAGCAGCTTCGGACTTGCGGGAAACACCATATATTTT. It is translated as CASSFGLAGNTIYF.

CDR3 DNA sequence: TGTGCCAGCAGCGTGGAGCGGGGTGAGGTCCAGTACTTC. This gives the protein CASSVERGEVQYF. This chain uses TRBV6-6 with TRBJ2-5; the match to TRBD2 covers 7 bases. CDR1 MNHNY and CDR2 SVGAGI come from the germline V gene (reference sequence). V lost 6 bases to trimming and J lost 10 bases; unmatched junction nucleotides: 11. The CDR3 runs 13 residues.

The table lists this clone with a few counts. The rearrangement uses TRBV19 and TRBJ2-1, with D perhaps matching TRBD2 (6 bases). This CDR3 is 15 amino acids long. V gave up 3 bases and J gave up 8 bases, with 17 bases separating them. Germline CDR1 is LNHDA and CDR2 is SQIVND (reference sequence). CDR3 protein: CASSIGGKQVDEQFF. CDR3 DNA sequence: TGTGCCAGTAGTATTGGCGGGAAGCAGGTTGATGAGCAGTTCTTC.

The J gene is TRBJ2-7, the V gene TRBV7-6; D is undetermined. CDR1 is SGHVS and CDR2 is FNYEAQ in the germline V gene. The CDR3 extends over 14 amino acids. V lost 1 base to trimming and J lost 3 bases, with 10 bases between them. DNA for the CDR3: TGTGCCAGCAGCTTAGTGGCGGCAGACTACGAGCAGTACTTC. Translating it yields CASSLVAADYEQYF.

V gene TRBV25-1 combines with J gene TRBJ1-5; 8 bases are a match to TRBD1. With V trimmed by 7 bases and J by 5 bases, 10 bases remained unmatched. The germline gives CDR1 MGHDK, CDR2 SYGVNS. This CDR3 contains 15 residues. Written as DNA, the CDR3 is TGTGCCAGCAAGTACAGGGGGGGAAGGGATCAGCCCCAGCATTTT. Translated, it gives CASKYRGGRDQPQHF.

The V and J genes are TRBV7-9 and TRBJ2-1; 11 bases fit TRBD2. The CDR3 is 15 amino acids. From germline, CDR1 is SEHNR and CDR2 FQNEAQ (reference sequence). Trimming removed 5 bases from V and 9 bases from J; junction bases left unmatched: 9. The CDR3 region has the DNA TGTGCCAGCAGCCCACTAGCGGGAGAGAGGGCTGAGCAGTTCTTC. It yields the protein CASSPLAGERAEQFF. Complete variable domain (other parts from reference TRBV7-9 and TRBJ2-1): DTGVSQNPRHKITKRGQNVTFRCDPISEHNRLYWYRQTLGQGPEFLTYFQNEAQLEKSRLLSDRFSAERPKGSFSTLEIQRTEQGDSAMYLCASSPLAGERAEQFFGPGTRLTVL.

The CDR3 protein is CASIKQDKYGYTF. The CDR3 DNA sequence: TGTGCCAGCATCAAACAAGACAAATATGGCTACACCTTC. The genes are TRBV25-1 and TRBJ1-2; D is ambiguous. The CDR3 contains 13 residues. CDR1 MGHDK and CDR2 SYGVNS come from the germline V gene. V lost 7 bases and J 5 bases, leaving 14 bases between the germline ends.

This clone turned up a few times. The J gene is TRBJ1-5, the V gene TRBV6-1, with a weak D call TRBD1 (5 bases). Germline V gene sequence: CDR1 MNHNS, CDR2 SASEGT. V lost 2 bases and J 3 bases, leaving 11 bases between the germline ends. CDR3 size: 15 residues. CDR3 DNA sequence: TGTGCCAGCAGTGAACAGGGAATCAACAATCAGCCCCAGCATTTT. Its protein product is CASSEQGINNQPQHF.

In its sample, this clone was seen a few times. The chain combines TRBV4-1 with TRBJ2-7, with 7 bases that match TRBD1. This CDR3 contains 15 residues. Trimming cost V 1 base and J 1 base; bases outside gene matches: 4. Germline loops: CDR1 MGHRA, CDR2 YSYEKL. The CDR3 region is CASSQAGGSSYEQYF. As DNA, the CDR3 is TGCGCCAGCAGCCAAGCAGGGGGAAGTTCCTACGAGCAGTACTTC.

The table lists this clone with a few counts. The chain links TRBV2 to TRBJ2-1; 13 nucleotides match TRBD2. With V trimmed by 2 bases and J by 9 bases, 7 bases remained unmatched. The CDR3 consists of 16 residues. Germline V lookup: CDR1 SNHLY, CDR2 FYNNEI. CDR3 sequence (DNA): TGTGCCAGCAGTGAACATGGGACTAGCGGGATTCGTGAGCAGTTCTTC. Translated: CASSEHGTSGIREQFF.

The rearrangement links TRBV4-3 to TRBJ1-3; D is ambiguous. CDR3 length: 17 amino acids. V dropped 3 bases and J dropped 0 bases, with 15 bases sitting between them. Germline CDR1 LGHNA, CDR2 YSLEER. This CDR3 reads CASSQDQASTSGNTIYF. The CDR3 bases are TGCGCCAGCAGCCAGGATCAGGCGTCCACCTCTGGAAACACCATATATTTT.

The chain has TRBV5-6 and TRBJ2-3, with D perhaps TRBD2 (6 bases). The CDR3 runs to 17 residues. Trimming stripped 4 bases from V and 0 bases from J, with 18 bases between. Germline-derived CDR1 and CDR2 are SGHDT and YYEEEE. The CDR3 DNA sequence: TGTGCCAGCAGCCCTATGAGGGCGGGGTCTAGCACAGATACGCAGTATTTT. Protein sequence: CASSPMRAGSSTDTQYF. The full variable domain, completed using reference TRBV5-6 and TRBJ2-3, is DAGVTQSPTHLIKTRGQQVTLRCSPKSGHDTVSWYQQALGQGPQFIFQYYEEEERQRGNFPDRFSGHQFPNYSSELNVNALLLGDSALYLCASSPMRAGSSTDTQYFGPGTRLTVL.

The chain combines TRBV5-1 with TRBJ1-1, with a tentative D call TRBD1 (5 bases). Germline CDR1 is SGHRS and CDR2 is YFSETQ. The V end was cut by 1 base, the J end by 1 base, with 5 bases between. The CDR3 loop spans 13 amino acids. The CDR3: CASSLRGNTEAFF. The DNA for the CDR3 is TGCGCCAGCAGCTTGAGGGGGAACACTGAAGCTTTCTTT. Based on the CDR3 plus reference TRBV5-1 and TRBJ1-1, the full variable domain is KAGVTQTPRYLIKTRGQQVTLSCSPISGHRSVSWYQQTPGQGLQFLFEYFSETQRNKGNFPGRFSGRQFSNSRSEMNVSTLELGDSALYLCASSLRGNTEAFFGQGTRLTVV.

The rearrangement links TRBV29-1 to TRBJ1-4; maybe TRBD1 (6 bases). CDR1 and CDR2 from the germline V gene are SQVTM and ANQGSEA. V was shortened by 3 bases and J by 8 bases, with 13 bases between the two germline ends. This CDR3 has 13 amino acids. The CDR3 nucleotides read TGCAGCGTTGAGATCGGGGGGCGGGAAAAACTGTTTTTT. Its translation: CSVEIGGREKLFF.

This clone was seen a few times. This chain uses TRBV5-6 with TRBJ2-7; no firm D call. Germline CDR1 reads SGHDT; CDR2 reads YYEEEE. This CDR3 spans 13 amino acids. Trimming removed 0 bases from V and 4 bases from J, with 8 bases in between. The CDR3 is CASSLAQTYEQYF. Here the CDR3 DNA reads TGTGCCAGCAGCTTGGCGCAGACTTACGAGCAGTACTTC.

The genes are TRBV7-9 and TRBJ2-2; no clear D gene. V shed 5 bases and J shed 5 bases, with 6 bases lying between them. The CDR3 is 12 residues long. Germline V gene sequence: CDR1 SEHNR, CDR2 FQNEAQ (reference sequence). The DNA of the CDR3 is TGTGCCAGCAGCCTAAGAACCGGGGAGCTGTTTTTT. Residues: CASSLRTGELFF.